This T cell receptor (beta chain) was identified in a study of cytomegalovirus exposure and HLA in healthy donors. The table came from immunoSEQ multiplex PCR; TCRdb's copy has only in-frame clones and leaves some out. The sample lists some 110,000 clones, about 94% occurring once. The CDR3 contains 15 residues. Germline CDR1 MNHNY, CDR2 SVGAGI (reference sequence). Trimming left V 10 bases short and J 7 bases short, with 22 bases between. Source material: PBMCs. This sequence was found in a woman aged 18-29 years in good health and CMV-seronegative. This chain links TRBV6-6 with TRBJ1-4; a possible D gene is TRBD1 (6 bases). Here the CDR3 reads CATSSRLGGPEKLFF. The CDR3 DNA follows: TGTGCCACCTCTTCCCGGTTGGGGGGGCCTGAAAAACTGTTTTTT.